This TCR beta chain emerged from a study of blood T cell repertoires in COVID-19. Assay used: immunoSEQ multiplex PCR; TCRdb lists only in-frame clones, some missing. The data contain approximately 91,000 clones, around four fifths of them singletons. This CDR3 has 14 residues. Germline V lookup: CDR1 SGHTA, CDR2 FQGTGA. V was pared by 7 bases and J by 2 bases, with 15 bases between. Sequences were obtained from peripheral blood. The genes are TRBV7-3 and TRBJ2-7; weak D call: TRBD2 (6 bases). This receptor was obtained from a woman aged 80 or over with acute or convalescent COVID-19. CDR3 bases: TGTGCCAGCAACTACCGGGAGCACGCCTACGAGCAGTACTTC. It is translated as CASNYREHAYEQYF. The whole variable domain, remainder taken from reference TRBV7-3 and TRBJ2-7, is GAGVSQTPSNKVTEKGKYVELRCDPISGHTALYWYRQSLGQGPEFLIYFQGTGAADDSGLPNDRFFAVRPEGSVSTLKIQRTERGDSAVYLCASNYREHAYEQYFGPGTRLTVT.